The TCR beta chain under discussion was sequenced for a study of blood T cell repertoires in COVID-19. Overall study context: Both acute and convalescent COVID-19 samples were obtained from the United States, Italy and Spain.

The trim removed 5 bases at V and 7 bases at J, leaving 10 bases unmatched. CDR3 size: 15 residues. Germline CDR1 SGHVS, CDR2 FQNEAQ. Methods used by the authors: Estimated nucleated cell counts came from reference gene primer amplification. Produced via immunoSEQ multiplex PCR; TCRdb's table is partial and in-frame only. V and J calls and clone size follow that table, whereas D and trimming were derived from the DNA. The sample lists about 140,000 clones, about 80% occurring once. V and J are TRBV7-8 and TRBJ2-7, with 11 nucleotides matching TRBD2. Material for sequencing was peripheral blood. The clonotype originates from a man in his fifties or sixties with acute or convalescent COVID-19. CDR3 bases: TGTGCCAGCAGCCCAGGGACTAGCGGAGTCCAGGAGCAGTACTTC. Translated, it gives CASSPGTSGVQEQYF.